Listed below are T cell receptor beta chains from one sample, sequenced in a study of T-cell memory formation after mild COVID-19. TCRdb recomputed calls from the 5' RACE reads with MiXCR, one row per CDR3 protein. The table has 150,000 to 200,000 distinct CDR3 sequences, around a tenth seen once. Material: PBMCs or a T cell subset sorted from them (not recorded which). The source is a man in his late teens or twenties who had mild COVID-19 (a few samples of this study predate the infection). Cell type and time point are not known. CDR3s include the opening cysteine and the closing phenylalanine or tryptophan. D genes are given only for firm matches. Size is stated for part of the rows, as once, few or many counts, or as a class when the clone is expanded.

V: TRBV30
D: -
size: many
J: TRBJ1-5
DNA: TGTGCCTGGAGTGGGGTCGGGGGTCAGCCCCAGCATTTT
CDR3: CAWSGVGGQPQHF

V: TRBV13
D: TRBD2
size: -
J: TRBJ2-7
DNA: TGTGCCAGCAGCTTATCGAGACTAGCTTCCTACGAGCAGTACTTC
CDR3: CASSLSRLASYEQYF

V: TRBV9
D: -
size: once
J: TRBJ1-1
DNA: TGTGCCAGCGGCCGGGGCGGGGCGGTCACTGAAGCTTTCTTT
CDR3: CASGRGGAVTEAFF

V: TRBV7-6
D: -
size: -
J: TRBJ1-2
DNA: TGTGCCAGCAGCTTAGCGGGAGGGGGGAACTATGGCTACACCTTC
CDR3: CASSLAGGGNYGYTF

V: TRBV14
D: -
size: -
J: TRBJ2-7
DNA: TGTGCCAGCAGCCCTCGGGCAGCCTACGAGCAGTACTTC
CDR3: CASSPRAAYEQYF

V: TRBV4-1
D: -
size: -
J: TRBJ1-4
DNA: TGCGCCAGCAGCCAAAATAGAGCAACTAATGAAAAACTGTTTTTT
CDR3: CASSQNRATNEKLFF

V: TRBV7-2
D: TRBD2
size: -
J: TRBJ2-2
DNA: TGTGCCAGCAGGGGGGAGGGATCGAACACCGGGGAGCTGTTTTTT
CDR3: CASRGEGSNTGELFF

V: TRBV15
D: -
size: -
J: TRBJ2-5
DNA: TGTGCCACCAGCAGAGGACAGAAAGAGACCCAGTACTTC
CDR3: CATSRGQKETQYF

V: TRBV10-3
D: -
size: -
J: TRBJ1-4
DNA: TGTGCCATCAGTGAGAGGAATGAAAAACTGTTTTTT
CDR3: CAISERNEKLFF

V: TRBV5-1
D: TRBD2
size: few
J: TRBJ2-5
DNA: TGCGCCAGCAGCGGCCGTAGCGGGGGGCACCAAGAGACCCAGTACTTC
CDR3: CASSGRSGGHQETQYF

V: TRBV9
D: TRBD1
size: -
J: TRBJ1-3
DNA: TGTGCCAGCAGCGGGGTGGGACAGCTAAACACCATATATTTT
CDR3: CASSGVGQLNTIYF

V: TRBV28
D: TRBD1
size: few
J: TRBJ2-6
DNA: TGTGCCAGCAGGTCCGGACAGGGATTCTCTGGGGCCAACGTCCTGACTTTC
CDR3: CASRSGQGFSGANVLTF

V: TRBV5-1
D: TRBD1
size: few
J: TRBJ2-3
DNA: TGCGCCAGCACTCTAGAGGGGGCCACAGATACGCAGTATTTT
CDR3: CASTLEGATDTQYF

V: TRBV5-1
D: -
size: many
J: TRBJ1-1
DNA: TGCGCCAGCAGCTTGCGGTCGGGGGCGAACACTGAAGCTTTCTTT
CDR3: CASSLRSGANTEAFF

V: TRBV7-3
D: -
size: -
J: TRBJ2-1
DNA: TGTGCCAGCAGCTTTCTGGTGGGCGGGGGCCGGTCGAATGAGCAGTTCTTC
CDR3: CASSFLVGGGRSNEQFF

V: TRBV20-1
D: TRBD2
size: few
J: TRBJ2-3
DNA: TGCAGTGCTCCACTTCAGGGACTAGAGCTTGATACGCAGTATTTT
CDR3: CSAPLQGLELDTQYF

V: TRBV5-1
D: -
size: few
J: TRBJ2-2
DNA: TGCGCCAGCAGCTTGATTTCCAGCCCCACCGGGGAGCTGTTTTTT
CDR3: CASSLISSPTGELFF

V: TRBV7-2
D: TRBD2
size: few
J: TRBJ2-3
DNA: TGTGCCAGCAGCTTATCCGGGAGGGCAGATACGCAGTATTTT
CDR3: CASSLSGRADTQYF

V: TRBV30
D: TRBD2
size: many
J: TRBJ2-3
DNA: TGTGCCTGCAAGACTAGCGGGACAGATACGCAGTATTTT
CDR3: CACKTSGTDTQYF

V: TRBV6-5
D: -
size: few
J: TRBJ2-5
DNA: TGTGCCAGCAGGTACAGGGTACAAGAGACCCAGTACTTC
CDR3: CASRYRVQETQYF

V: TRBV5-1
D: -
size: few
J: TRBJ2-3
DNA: TGCGCCAGCAGCCAACAGGGAGACACAGATACGCAGTATTTT
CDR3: CASSQQGDTDTQYF

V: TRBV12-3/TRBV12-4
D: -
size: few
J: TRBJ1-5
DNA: TGTGCCAGCACAATGAGGGTGTCGGATCAGCCCCAGCATTTT
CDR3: CASTMRVSDQPQHF